This TCR beta chain was found in a study of blood T cell repertoires in COVID-19. For the study at large: Acute-phase and convalescent COVID-19 samples originated in the United States, Italy and Spain.

The method was immunoSEQ multiplex PCR; TCRdb's version includes in-frame clones alone and lacks a portion of them. The sample contains some 200,000 clones, approximately 80% of which appear only once. The TCR was taken from a woman aged 50 to 65 who had recovered from COVID-19. Sequenced: PBMCs or T cells enriched from blood (not recorded which).

The CDR3 sequence: CASSVAPRGDNEQFF. The CDR3 region has the DNA TGTGCCAGCAGCGTAGCTCCCCGGGGGGACAATGAGCAGTTCTTC. V is TRBV9 and J is TRBJ2-1; 7 nucleotides match TRBD2. The germline V gene encodes CDR1 SGDLS and CDR2 YYNGEE. The junction had 5 bases not matched to a gene; V was cut back by 0 bases and J by 5 bases. This CDR3 has 15 amino acids.